These 25 T cell receptor beta chains came from one sample sequenced in a study of T cell repertoires in cytomegalovirus infection. These TCRs' antigens remain unknown. TCRdb independently ran MiXCR on the reads; one entry per CDR3 protein. The table includes some 700,000 distinct CDR3 sequences, roughly 30% detected once. This material consisted of cultured PBMCs, taken from culture after CMV antigen stimulation. The receptors shown here come from a human donor in good health (CMV status not recorded). Some clones in this sample may be carry-over from other donors' samples.

This clonotype was observed a few times. The chain combines TRBV11-2 with TRBJ2-5, with TRBD2 matching over 8 bases. The germline CDR1 and CDR2 sequences are SGHAT and FQNNGV. Losses at the gene ends were 3 bases for V and 5 bases for J; bases not matched to a gene: 11. The CDR3 sequence is 16 residues long. The CDR3 spells CASSFPFSGASETQYF. CDR3 in DNA: TGTGCCAGCAGCTTTCCGTTTAGCGGGGCATCGGAGACCCAGTACTTC.

The chain combines TRBV19 with TRBJ2-3, with D maybe TRBD2 (5 bases). CDR3 size: 13 residues. With 3 bases removed from V and 4 bases from J, the gap between germline ends came to 8 bases. The germline gives CDR1 LNHDA, CDR2 SQIVND (reference sequence). In DNA, the CDR3 is TGTGCCAGTAGTATCGGAGGATCAGATACGCAGTATTTT. It is translated as CASSIGGSDTQYF.

This clonotype occurred a few times. The genes are TRBV28 and TRBJ2-3; D tentatively fits TRBD1 or TRBD2 (6 bases each). The CDR3 is 16 amino acids. The V end lost 2 bases, the J end lost 5 bases, and 17 bases lay between the germline ends. The germline gives CDR1 MDHEN, CDR2 SYDVKM. The CDR3 sequence is CASSLLWGDKGDTQYF. CDR3 bases: TGTGCCAGCAGTTTACTATGGGGGGACAAGGGAGATACGCAGTATTTT.

The chain has TRBV12-3 or TRBV12-4 and TRBJ2-7; tentatively, D is TRBD1 (6 bases). Deletions cut 6 bases from V and 0 bases from J, with 12 bases between. This CDR3 is 14 amino acids long. DNA for the CDR3: TGTGCCAGCAGACCGACAGGCCGCTCCTACGAGCAGTACTTC. Amino acids: CASRPTGRSYEQYF.

The J gene is TRBJ2-3, the V gene TRBV7-2; possible D gene TRBD1, 5 bases. The V gene lost 5 bases and the J gene lost 4 bases, with 16 bases spanning the gap. CDR1 SGHTA and CDR2 FQGNSA come from the germline V gene. The CDR3 contains 15 residues. Here the CDR3 reads CASSPTVWGADTQYF. CDR3 nucleotides: TGTGCCAGCAGCCCGACCGTATGGGGCGCAGATACGCAGTATTTT.

In this sample, this clonotype turned up a few times. V gene TRBV7-9 combines with J gene TRBJ1-4, with D perhaps matching TRBD1 (6 bases). The V gene's germline CDR1 is SEHNR and CDR2 FQNEAQ (reference sequence). This CDR3 contains 15 residues. Trimming stripped 4 bases from V and 3 bases from J, with 12 bases between. CDR3 in DNA: TGTGCCAGCAGCTCGGGGCAGGGGTCTAATGAAAAACTGTTTTTT. Protein: CASSSGQGSNEKLFF.

V gene TRBV4-1 combines with J gene TRBJ2-3, with a tentative D call TRBD2 (6 bases). The germline gives CDR1 MGHRA, CDR2 YSYEKL. Trimming cost V 2 bases and J 6 bases, with 21 bases left between them. This CDR3 contains 17 residues. The CDR3 spells CASSQNLAYTDRDTQYF. The CDR3 region has the DNA TGCGCCAGCAGCCAAAACCTAGCGTACACAGATAGGGATACGCAGTATTTT.

This clonotype was counted only a few times. The rearrangement joins TRBV11-2 to TRBJ1-2; 7 bases line up with TRBD1. The junction had 12 bases not matched to a gene; V was cut back by 6 bases and J by 5 bases. The germline gives CDR1 SGHAT, CDR2 FQNNGV. CDR3 length: 15 residues. The CDR3, as DNA: TGTGCCAGCAGTCTACGCCTTGGGACAGATTATGGCTACACCTTC. Translating it yields CASSLRLGTDYGYTF. The full variable domain, completed using reference TRBV11-2 and TRBJ1-2, is EAGVAQSPRYKIIEKRQSVAFWCNPISGHATLYWYQQILGQGPKLLIQFQNNGVVDDSQLPKDRFSAERLKGVDSTLKIQPAKLEDSAVYLCASSLRLGTDYGYTFGSGTRLTVV.

The chain links TRBV19 to TRBJ1-5, with D unresolved. Deletions cut 4 bases from V and 6 bases from J, with 16 bases between. The germline gives CDR1 LNHDA, CDR2 SQIVND (reference sequence). CDR3 size: 15 residues. This CDR3 reads CASSTEPNEFQPQHF. CDR3 DNA: TGTGCCAGTAGTACGGAACCAAATGAGTTTCAGCCCCAGCATTTT.

The chain recombines TRBV7-6 with TRBJ1-3; no clear D. CDR1 is SGHVS, CDR2 FNYEAQ, per germline. The CDR3 loop spans 15 amino acids. V lost 4 bases and J 2 bases, leaving 12 bases between the germline ends. In DNA, the CDR3 is TGTGCCAGCAGCTCCCCCAGAGGGCCTGGAAACACCATATATTTT. This gives the protein CASSSPRGPGNTIYF.

At least ten counts were recorded for this clonotype. The V and J genes are TRBV7-8 and TRBJ1-1, with D possibly being TRBD1 (5 bases). Trimming pared 5 bases from V and 1 base from J, leaving 14 bases between. Germline CDR1 is SGHVS and CDR2 is FQNEAQ. CDR3 length: 15 residues. As DNA, the CDR3 is TGTGCCAGCAGCCAGAGGGCTGGGGCGAACACTGAAGCTTTCTTT. This gives the protein CASSQRAGANTEAFF.

This clonotype was found a few times. J is TRBJ2-2 and V is TRBV3-1, with D tentatively TRBD2 (5 bases). Trimming stripped 11 bases from V and 6 bases from J, with 16 bases between. This CDR3 spans 13 amino acids. Per germline, CDR1 LGHDT and CDR2 YNNKEL (reference sequence). In DNA form, the CDR3 reads TGTGCCTCAAACCTTGGACTCGCCGGGGAGCTGTTTTTT. It translates to CASNLGLAGELFF.

The chain combines TRBV6-6 with TRBJ1-1; D gene unclear. The CDR3 has 15 residues. CDR1 and CDR2 (germline): MNHNY, SVGAGI (reference sequence). The V gene lost 2 bases and the J gene lost 3 bases, with 13 bases spanning the gap. The DNA for the CDR3 is TGTGCCAGCAGTTACCGTACAGCCGTCGACACTGAAGCTTTCTTT. Translating it yields CASSYRTAVDTEAFF.

The V gene is TRBV11-1, the J gene TRBJ1-1; the D is unclear. The CDR3 contains 13 residues. The V end was cut by 2 bases, the J end by 10 bases, with 14 bases between. From germline, CDR1 is SGHAT and CDR2 FQDESV (reference sequence). For the CDR3, the DNA is TGTGCCAGCAGCTTAATCGGCAGTAGTAGAGCTTTCTTT. Residues: CASSLIGSSRAFF.

This clonotype was seen repeatedly, ten times or more. The CDR3 protein is CASSRDTQETQYF. For the CDR3, the DNA is TGTGCCAGCAGTCGGGACACCCAAGAGACCCAGTACTTC. V gene TRBV6-2 or TRBV6-3 combines with J gene TRBJ2-5, with D possibly matching TRBD1 (6 bases). Trimming left V 5 bases short and J 1 base short, with 8 bases between. The CDR3 length is 13 residues. CDR1 MNHEY and CDR2 SVGEGT come from the germline V gene.

The rearrangement links TRBV7-9 to TRBJ2-3; D is perhaps TRBD1 (6 bases). The CDR3 extends over 17 amino acids. V was pared by 3 bases and J by 0 bases, with 16 bases between. Germline CDR1 reads SEHNR; CDR2 reads FQNEAQ (reference sequence). CDR3 region: CASSFSYMGASTDTQYF. The CDR3 DNA reads TGTGCCAGCAGCTTTAGTTATATGGGGGCGAGCACAGATACGCAGTATTTT.

The chain carries TRBV4-1 and TRBJ2-7; unclear D gene. CDR3 size: 13 residues. CDR1 is MGHRA and CDR2 is YSYEKL in the germline V gene. V lost 1 base and J 3 bases, leaving 7 bases between the germline ends. The CDR3 spells CASSQVQNYEQYF. The CDR3 bases are TGCGCCAGCAGCCAAGTCCAAAACTACGAGCAGTACTTC.

J is TRBJ2-6 and V is TRBV6-1, with D unclear. This CDR3 has 17 residues. The ends were cut back, 1 base at V and 0 bases at J, with 10 bases in the middle. Germline V CDR1 and CDR2: MNHNS, SASEGT. The CDR3 loop is CASSEDLDGSGANVLTF. The CDR3 DNA reads TGTGCCAGCAGTGAAGACCTGGACGGCTCTGGGGCCAACGTCCTGACTTTC.

The sample holds a few counts of this clonotype. V usage is TRBV12-3 or TRBV12-4 and J usage is TRBJ2-7, with unresolved D. The CDR3 consists of 17 residues. V was cut by 6 bases and J by 5 bases, with 26 bases left in between. Here the CDR3 reads CASSYSPARMSRHEQYF. CDR3 nucleotides: TGTGCCAGCAGCTATTCACCCGCCAGGATGAGCCGGCACGAGCAGTACTTC.

The chain joins TRBV11-2 to TRBJ2-7; 7 bases align to TRBD2. The CDR3 sequence is 15 residues long. Germline CDR1 and CDR2: SGHAT and FQNNGV. V shed 5 bases, J shed 3 bases, and the junction held 10 bases outside the gene matches. Here the CDR3 reads CASSPRGAGNYEQYF. CDR3 in DNA: TGTGCCAGCAGCCCAAGGGGAGCGGGAAACTACGAGCAGTACTTC.

The J gene is TRBJ2-7, the V gene TRBV11-2; D gene ambiguous. Deletions cut 4 bases from V and 4 bases from J, with 14 bases between. This CDR3 is built from 14 residues. Looked up from germline, CDR1 is SGHAT and CDR2 is FQNNGV. CDR3 residues: CASSSETDRYEQYF. DNA for the CDR3: TGTGCCAGCAGCTCCGAGACGGACCGATACGAGCAGTACTTC.

This clonotype was recorded at least ten times. This sequence joins TRBV7-9 and TRBJ1-3; D is unresolved. Germline CDR1 and CDR2: SEHNR and FQNEAQ (reference sequence). CDR3 length equals 13 residues. With 8 bases removed from V and 0 bases from J, the gap between germline ends came to 8 bases. The DNA for the CDR3 is TGTGCCAGCTCGTCCGGCTCTGGAAACACCATATATTTT. Its translation: CASSSGSGNTIYF.

As concerns this clonotype: A read error may be the cause here, since a much bigger clone is one base away. This chain uses TRBV7-2 with TRBJ1-1; TRBD1 might be the D (6 bases). The CDR3 is 14 residues long. In germline, CDR1 is SGHTA, CDR2 FQGNSA. CDR3 residues: CVSSRRTEKTEAFF. The CDR3 coding sequence is TGTGTCAGCAGCCGCCGGACAGAAAAGACTGAAGCTTTCTTT.

The chain couples TRBV4-3 to TRBJ1-3; the D gene is possibly TRBD1 (5 bases). The V and J ends lost 0 bases and 3 bases respectively, with 18 bases between them. From germline, CDR1 is LGHNA and CDR2 YSLEER. The CDR3 has 18 amino acids. The CDR3 DNA sequence: TGCGCCAGCAGCCAAGATAGGGACCTCCCTTTGGTTGGAAACACCATATATTTT. Protein product: CASSQDRDLPLVGNTIYF.

This clonotype showed up just a few times. The chain is built from TRBV20-1 and TRBJ2-3; TRBD2 matches 10 bases. The trim removed 0 bases at V and 5 bases at J, leaving 5 bases unmatched. This CDR3 spans 15 amino acids. Germline-derived CDR1 and CDR2 are DFQATT and SNEGSKA (reference sequence). The CDR3 nucleotides are TGCAGTGCTAGAGACCCAGCGGGAGGGGGAGATACGCAGTATTTT. It specifies CSARDPAGGGDTQYF.